A single sample is the source of the 2 T cell receptor beta chains below, sequenced in a study of blood T cell repertoires in COVID-19. The protocol was immunoSEQ multiplex PCR, while the TCRdb copy is restricted to in-frame clones and leaves out a portion. The data show about 40,000 clones, roughly nine tenths seen once. Sequencing used peripheral blood. The receptors were gathered from a man aged 60-69 years with COVID-19, enrolled during active disease.

V and J are TRBV14 and TRBJ1-1, with a weak D call TRBD1 (5 bases). Trimming took off 7 bases at V and 5 bases at J, with 14 bases between the two ends. The CDR3 sequence is 13 residues long. CDR1 and CDR2 (germline): SGHDN, FVKESK. The chain's CDR3 is CASTTDLRTEAFF. The CDR3 nucleotides are TGTGCCAGCACGACAGATCTACGGACTGAAGCTTTCTTT.

This clone was counted once. The chain uses TRBV5-5 and TRBJ1-4, with 7 positions matching TRBD1. Germline CDR1 SGHKS, CDR2 YYEKEE (reference sequence). The junction had 2 bases not matched to a gene; V was cut back by 4 bases and J by 2 bases. CDR3 length equals 14 residues. The CDR3 sequence: CASSPGQTNEKLFF. The CDR3 region has the DNA TGTGCCAGCAGCCCGGGACAGACTAATGAAAAACTGTTTTTT.